The clone carrying this TCR beta chain appeared a single time. The data belong to a study of blood T cell repertoires in COVID-19. Study context: Donors in the United States, Italy and Spain gave samples during acute or convalescent COVID-19. PBMCs, B-cell-depleted T cells, or T cells provided the cDNA or gDNA that made up the material.

The CDR3 runs to 14 residues. Per germline, CDR1 KGHSH and CDR2 LQKENI. The V end was cut by 0 bases, the J end by 8 bases, with 13 bases between. Per the original methods: Estimated nucleated cell counts came from reference gene primer amplification. Data came from immunoSEQ multiplex PCR; TCRdb stores just in-frame clones and leaves some out. That table furnishes V, J and clone size, whereas the DNA furnished D and trimming. The sample holds 70,000 to 75,000 clones, roughly 85% seen once. Material: peripheral blood. The source of this sequence is a woman aged 55-70 years with acute or convalescent COVID-19. The chain carries TRBV18 and TRBJ1-2; tentatively, D is TRBD1 (6 bases). CDR3 loop: CASSPPQGLRGYTF. The CDR3 DNA reads TGTGCCAGCTCACCACCACAGGGTCTAAGGGGCTACACCTTC.